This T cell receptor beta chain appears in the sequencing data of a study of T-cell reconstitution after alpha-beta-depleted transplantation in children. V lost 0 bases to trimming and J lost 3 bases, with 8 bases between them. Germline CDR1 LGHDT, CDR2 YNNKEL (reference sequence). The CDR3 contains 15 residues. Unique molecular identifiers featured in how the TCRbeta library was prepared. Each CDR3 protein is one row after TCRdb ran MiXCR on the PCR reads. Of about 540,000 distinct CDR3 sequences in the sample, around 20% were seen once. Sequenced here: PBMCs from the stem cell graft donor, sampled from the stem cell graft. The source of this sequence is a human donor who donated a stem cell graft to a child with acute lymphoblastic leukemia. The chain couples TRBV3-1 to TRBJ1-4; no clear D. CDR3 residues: CASSQDGGPNEKLFF. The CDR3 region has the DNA TGTGCCAGCAGCCAAGATGGAGGCCCTAATGAAAAACTGTTTTTT.